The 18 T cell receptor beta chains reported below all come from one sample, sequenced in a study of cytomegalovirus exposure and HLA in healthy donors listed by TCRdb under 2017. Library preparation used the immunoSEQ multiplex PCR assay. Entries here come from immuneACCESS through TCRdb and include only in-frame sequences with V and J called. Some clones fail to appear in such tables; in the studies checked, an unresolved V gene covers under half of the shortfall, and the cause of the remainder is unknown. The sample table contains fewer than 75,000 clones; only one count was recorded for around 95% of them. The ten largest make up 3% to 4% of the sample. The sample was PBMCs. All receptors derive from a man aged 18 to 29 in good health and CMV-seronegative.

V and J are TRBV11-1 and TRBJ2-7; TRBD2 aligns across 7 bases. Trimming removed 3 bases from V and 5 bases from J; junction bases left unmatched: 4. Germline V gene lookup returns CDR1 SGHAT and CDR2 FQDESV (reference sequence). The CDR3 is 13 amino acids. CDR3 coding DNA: TGTGCCAGCAGCTTTTCCGGGGGGAACGAGCAGTACTTC. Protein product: CASSFSGGNEQYF.

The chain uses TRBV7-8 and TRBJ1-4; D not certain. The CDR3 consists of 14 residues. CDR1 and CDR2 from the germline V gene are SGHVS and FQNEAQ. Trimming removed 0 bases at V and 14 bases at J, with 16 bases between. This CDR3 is CASSLASRRALLFF. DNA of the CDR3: TGTGCCAGCAGCTTAGCGTCGCGGAGGGCTCTCCTGTTTTTT. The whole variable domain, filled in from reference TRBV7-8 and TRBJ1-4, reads GAGVSQSPRYKVAKRGQDVALRCDPISGHVSLFWYQQALGQGPEFLTYFQNEAQLDKSGLPSDRFFAERPEGSVSTLKIQRTQQEDSAVYLCASSLASRRALLFFGSGTQLSVL.

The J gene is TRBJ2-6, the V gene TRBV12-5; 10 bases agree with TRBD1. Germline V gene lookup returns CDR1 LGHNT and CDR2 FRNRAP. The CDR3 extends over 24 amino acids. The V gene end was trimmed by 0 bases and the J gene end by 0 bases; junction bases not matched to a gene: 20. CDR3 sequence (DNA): TGTGCTAGTGGTTTGGTACAGTGGGGCCGACTAAGAGACAGGGGGCCCTCTGGGGCCAACGTCCTGACTTTC. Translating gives CASGLVQWGRLRDRGPSGANVLTF.

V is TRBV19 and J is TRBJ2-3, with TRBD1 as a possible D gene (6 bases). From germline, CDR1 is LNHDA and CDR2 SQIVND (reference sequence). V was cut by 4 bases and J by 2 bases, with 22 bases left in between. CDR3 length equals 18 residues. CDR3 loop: CASSSRDNQHPNTDTQYF. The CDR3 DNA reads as TGTGCCAGTAGTAGCCGGGACAACCAACATCCTAACACAGATACGCAGTATTTT.

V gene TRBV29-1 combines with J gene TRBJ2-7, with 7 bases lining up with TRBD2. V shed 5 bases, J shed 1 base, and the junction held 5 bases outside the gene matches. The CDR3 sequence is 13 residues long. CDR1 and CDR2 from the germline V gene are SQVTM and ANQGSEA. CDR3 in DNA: TGCAGCGTTATGGACGGGGGGTCCTACGAGCAGTACTTC. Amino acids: CSVMDGGSYEQYF.

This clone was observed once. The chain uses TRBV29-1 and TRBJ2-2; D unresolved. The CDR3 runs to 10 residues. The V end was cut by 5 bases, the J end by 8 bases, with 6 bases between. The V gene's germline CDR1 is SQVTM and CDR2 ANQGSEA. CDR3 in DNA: TGCAGCGTTTTATCTGGGGAGCTGTTTTTT. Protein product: CSVLSGELFF.

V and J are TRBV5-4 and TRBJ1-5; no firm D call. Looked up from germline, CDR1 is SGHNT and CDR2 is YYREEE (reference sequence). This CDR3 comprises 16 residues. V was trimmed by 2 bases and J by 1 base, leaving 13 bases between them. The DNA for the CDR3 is TGTGCCAGCAGCTTAGCGGCGGGGAGGAGCAATCAGCCCCAGCATTTT. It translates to CASSLAAGRSNQPQHF.

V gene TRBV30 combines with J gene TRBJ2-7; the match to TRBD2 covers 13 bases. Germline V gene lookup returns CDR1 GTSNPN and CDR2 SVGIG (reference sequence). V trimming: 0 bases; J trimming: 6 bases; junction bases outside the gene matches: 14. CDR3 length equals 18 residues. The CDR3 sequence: CAWSVLRTSGGGAREQYF. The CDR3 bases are TGTGCCTGGAGTGTACTCCGGACTAGCGGGGGAGGGGCACGCGAGCAGTACTTC. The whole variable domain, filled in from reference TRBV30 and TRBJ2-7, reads SQTIHQWPATLVQPVGSPLSLECTVEGTSNPNLYWYRQAAGRGLQLLFYSVGIGQISSEVPQNLSASRPQDRQFILSSKKLLLSDSGFYLCAWSVLRTSGGGAREQYFGPGTRLTVT.

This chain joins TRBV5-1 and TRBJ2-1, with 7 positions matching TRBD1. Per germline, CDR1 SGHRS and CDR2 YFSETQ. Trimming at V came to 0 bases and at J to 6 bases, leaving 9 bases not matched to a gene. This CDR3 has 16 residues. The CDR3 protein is CASSLVGTAFSNEQFF. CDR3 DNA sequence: TGCGCCAGCAGCTTGGTGGGGACAGCCTTCTCCAATGAGCAGTTCTTC.

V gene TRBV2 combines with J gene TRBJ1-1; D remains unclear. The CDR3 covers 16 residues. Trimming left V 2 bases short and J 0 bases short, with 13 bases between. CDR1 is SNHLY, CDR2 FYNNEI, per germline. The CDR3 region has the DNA TGTGCCAGCAGTGAAAACCCGAGGGAAATGAACACTGAAGCTTTCTTT. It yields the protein CASSENPREMNTEAFF.

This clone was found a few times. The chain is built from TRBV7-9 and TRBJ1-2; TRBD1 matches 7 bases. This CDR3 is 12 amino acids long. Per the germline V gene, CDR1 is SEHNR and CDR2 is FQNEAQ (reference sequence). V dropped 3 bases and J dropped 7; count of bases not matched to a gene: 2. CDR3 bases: TGTGCCAGCAGCTTTAACAGGGGTGGCTACACCTTC. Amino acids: CASSFNRGGYTF.

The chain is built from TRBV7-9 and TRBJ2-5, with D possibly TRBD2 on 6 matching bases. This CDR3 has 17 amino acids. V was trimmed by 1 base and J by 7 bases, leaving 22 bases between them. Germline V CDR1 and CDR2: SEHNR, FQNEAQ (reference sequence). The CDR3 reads CASSLVQGLLSIGTQYF. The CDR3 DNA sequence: TGTGCCAGCAGCTTAGTGCAGGGACTCCTTTCTATTGGGACCCAGTACTTC.

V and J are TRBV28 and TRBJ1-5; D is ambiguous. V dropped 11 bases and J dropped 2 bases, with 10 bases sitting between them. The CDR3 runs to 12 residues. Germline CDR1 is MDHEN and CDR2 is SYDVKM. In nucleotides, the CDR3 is TGTGCCGGAGGACGAGGCAATCAGCCCCAGCATTTT. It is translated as CAGGRGNQPQHF.

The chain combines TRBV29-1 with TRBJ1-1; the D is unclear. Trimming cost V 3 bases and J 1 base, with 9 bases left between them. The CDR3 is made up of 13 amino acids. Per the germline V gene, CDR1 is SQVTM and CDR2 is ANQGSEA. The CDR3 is CSVDPPGNTEAFF. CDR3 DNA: TGCAGCGTTGATCCCCCAGGGAACACTGAAGCTTTCTTT. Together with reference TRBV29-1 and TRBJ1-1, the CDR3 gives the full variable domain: SAVISQKPSRDICQRGTSLTIQCQVDSQVTMMFWYRQQPGQSLTLIATANQGSEATYESGFVIDKFPISRPNLTFSTLTVSNMSPEDSSIYLCSVDPPGNTEAFFGQGTRLTVV.

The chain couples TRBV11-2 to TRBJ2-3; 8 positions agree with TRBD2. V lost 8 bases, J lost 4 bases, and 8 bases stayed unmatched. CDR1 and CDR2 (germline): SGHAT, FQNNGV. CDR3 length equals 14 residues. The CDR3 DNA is TGTGCCAGCGACGCGGGGGGCAGGTCAGATACGCAGTATTTT. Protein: CASDAGGRSDTQYF.

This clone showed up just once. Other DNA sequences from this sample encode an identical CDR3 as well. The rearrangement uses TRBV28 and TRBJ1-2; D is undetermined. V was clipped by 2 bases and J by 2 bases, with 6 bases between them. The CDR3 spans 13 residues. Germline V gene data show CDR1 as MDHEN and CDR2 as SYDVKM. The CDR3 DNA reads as TGTGCCAGCAGTTTAGGGCAGAACTATGGCTACACCTTC. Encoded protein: CASSLGQNYGYTF.

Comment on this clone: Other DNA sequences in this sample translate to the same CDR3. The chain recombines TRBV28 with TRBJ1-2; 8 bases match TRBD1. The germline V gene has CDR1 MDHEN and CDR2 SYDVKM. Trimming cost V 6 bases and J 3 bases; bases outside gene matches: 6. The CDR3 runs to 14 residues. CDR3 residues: CASSLGQGDYGYTF. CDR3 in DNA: TGTGCCAGCAGCCTAGGACAGGGCGACTATGGCTACACCTTC.

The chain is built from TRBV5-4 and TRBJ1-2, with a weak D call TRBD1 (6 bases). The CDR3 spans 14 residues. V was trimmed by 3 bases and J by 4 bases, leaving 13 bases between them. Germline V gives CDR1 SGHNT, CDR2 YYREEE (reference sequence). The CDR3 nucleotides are TGTGCCAGCAGCTCCCCAGAGACAGGCTATGGCTACACCTTC. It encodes CASSSPETGYGYTF.